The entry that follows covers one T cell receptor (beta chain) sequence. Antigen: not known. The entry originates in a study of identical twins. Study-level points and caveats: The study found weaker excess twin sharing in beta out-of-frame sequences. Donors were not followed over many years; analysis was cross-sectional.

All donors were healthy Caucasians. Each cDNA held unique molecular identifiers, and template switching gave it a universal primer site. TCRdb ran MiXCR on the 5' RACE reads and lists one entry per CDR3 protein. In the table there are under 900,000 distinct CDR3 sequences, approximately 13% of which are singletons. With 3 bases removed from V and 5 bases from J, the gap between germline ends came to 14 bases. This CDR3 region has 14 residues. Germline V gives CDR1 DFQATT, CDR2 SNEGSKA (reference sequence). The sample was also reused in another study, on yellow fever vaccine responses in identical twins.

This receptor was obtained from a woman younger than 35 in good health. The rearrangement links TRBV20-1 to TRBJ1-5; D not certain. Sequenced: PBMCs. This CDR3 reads CSASRASSYQPQHF. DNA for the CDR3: TGCAGTGCTAGCCGGGCCAGTTCCTATCAGCCCCAGCATTTT.